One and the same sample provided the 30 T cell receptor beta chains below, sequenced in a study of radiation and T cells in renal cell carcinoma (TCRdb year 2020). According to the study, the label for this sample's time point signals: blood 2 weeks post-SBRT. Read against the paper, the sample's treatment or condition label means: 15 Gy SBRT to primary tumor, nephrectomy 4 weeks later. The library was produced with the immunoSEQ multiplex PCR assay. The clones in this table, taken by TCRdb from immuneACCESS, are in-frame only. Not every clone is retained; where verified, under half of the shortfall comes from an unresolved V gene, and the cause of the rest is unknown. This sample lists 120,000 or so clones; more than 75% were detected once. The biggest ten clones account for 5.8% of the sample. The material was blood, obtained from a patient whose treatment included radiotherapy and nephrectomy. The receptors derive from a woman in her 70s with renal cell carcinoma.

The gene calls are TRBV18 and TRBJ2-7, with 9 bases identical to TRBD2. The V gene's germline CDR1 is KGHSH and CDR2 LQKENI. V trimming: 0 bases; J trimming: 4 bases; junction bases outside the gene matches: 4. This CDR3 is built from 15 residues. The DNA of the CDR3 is TGTGCCAGCTCACCACCCCTAGCGGGGTCGTACGAGCAGTACTTC. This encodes CASSPPLAGSYEQYF.

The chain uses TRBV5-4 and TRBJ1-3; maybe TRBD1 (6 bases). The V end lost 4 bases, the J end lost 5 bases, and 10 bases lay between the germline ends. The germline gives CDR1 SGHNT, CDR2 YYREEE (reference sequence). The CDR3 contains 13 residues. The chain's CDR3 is CASSRDTRNTIYF. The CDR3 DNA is TGTGCCAGCAGCCGGGACACCAGAAACACCATATATTTT.

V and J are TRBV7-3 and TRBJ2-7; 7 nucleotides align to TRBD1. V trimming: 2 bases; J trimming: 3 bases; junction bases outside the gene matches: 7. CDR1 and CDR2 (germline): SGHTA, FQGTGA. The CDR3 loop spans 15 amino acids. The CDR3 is CASSLFGDSGYEQYF. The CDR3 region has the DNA TGTGCCAGCAGCTTATTCGGGGACAGCGGCTACGAGCAGTACTTC.

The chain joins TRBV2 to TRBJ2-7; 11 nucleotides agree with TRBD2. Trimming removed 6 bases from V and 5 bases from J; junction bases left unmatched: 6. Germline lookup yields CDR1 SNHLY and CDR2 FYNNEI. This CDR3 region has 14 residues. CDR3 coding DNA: TGTGCCAGCAGACCCAAGACTAGCGGGGACGAGCAGTACTTC. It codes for CASRPKTSGDEQYF. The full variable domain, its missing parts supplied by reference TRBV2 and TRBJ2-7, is EPEVTQTPSHQVTQMGQEVILRCVPISNHLYFYWYRQILGQKVEFLVSFYNNEISEKSEIFDDQFSVERPDGSNFTLKIRSTKLEDSAMYFCASRPKTSGDEQYFGPGTRLTVT.

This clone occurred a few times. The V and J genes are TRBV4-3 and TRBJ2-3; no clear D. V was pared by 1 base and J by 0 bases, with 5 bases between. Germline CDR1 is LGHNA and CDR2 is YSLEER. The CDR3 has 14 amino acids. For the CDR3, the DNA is TGCGCCAGCAGCCAAGCCCAAAGCACAGATACGCAGTATTTT. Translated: CASSQAQSTDTQYF.

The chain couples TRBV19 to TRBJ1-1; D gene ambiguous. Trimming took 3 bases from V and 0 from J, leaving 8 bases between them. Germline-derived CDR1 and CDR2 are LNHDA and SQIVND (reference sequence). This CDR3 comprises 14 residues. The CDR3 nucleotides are TGTGCCAGTAGTATGAACACTGTGAACACTGAAGCTTTCTTT. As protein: CASSMNTVNTEAFF.

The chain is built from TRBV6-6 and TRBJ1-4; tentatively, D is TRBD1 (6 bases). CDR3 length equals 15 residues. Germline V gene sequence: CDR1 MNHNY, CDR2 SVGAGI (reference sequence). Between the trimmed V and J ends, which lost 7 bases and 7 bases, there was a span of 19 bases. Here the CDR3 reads CASTFAGASAEKLFF. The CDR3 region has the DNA TGTGCCAGCACATTCGCAGGGGCGAGTGCTGAAAAACTGTTTTTT.

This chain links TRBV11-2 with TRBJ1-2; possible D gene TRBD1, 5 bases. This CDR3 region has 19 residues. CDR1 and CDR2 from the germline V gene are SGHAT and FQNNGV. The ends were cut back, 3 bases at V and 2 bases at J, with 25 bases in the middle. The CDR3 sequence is CASSLYEVTGTLLNYGYTF. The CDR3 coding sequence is TGTGCCAGCAGCTTGTACGAGGTGACGGGGACCCTATTAAACTATGGCTACACCTTC.

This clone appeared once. The chain's CDR3 is CASSFGRVETQYF. The CDR3 DNA reads TGTGCCAGCAGTTTTGGCAGGGTGGAGACCCAGTACTTC. The rearrangement links TRBV28 to TRBJ2-5; TRBD1 is a possible D gene (5 bases). CDR1 is MDHEN, CDR2 SYDVKM, per germline. The V end was cut by 3 bases, the J end by 5 bases, with 10 bases between. The CDR3 has 13 residues.

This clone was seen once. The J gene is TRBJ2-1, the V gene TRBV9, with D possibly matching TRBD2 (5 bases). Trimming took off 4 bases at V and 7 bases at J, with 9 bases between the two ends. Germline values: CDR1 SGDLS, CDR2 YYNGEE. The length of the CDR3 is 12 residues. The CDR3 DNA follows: TGTGCCAGCAGCCCTAGGGAGAATGAGCAGTTCTTC. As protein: CASSPRENEQFF.

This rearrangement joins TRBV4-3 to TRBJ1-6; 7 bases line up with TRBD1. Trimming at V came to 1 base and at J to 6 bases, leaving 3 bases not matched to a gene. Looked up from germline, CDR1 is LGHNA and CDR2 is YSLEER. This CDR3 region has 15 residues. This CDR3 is CASSQGYRGNSPLHF. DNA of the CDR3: TGCGCCAGCAGCCAAGGGTACAGGGGTAATTCACCCCTCCACTTT.

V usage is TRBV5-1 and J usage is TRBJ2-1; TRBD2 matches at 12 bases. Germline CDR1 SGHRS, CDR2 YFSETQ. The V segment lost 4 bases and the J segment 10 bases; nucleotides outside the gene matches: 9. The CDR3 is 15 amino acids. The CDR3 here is CASSPGLAGGPEQFF. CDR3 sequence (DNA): TGCGCCAGCAGCCCCGGGCTAGCGGGGGGGCCCGAGCAGTTCTTC. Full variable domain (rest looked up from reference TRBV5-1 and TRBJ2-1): KAGVTQTPRYLIKTRGQQVTLSCSPISGHRSVSWYQQTPGQGLQFLFEYFSETQRNKGNFPGRFSGRQFSNSRSEMNVSTLELGDSALYLCASSPGLAGGPEQFFGPGTRLTVL.

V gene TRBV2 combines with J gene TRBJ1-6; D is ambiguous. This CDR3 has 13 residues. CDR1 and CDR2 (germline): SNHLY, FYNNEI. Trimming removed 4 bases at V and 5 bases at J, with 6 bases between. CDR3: CASSVGNNSPLHF. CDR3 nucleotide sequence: TGTGCCAGCAGTGTGGGAAATAATTCACCCCTCCACTTT.

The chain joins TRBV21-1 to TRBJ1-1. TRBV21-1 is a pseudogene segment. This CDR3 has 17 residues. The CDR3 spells CASSKARGSPTLAEAFF. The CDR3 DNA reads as TGTGCCAGCAGCAAAGCGAGAGGGAGCCCTACTCTCGCTGAAGCTTTCTTT.

CDR3 coding DNA: TGTGCCAGCAGCTCGGGACAGATCTACGAGCAGTACTTC. It yields the protein CASSSGQIYEQYF. V and J are TRBV7-6 and TRBJ2-7, with 7 positions matching TRBD1. This CDR3 is built from 13 residues. With V trimmed by 4 bases and J by 3 bases, 3 bases remained unmatched. CDR1 is SGHVS and CDR2 is FNYEAQ in the germline V gene.

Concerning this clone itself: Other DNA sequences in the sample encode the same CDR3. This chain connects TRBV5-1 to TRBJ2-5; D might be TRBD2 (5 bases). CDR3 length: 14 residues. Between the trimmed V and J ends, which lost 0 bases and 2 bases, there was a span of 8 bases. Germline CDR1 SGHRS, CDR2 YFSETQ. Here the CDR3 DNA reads TGCGCCAGCAGCTTGGGGTCGGGACAAGAGACCCAGTACTTC. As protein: CASSLGSGQETQYF.

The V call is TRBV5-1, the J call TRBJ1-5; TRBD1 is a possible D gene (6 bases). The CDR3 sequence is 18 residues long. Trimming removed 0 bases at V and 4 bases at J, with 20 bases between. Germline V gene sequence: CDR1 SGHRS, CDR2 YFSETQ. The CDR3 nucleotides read TGCGCCAGCAGCTTGGCCCAGGGGCTCCACGGTTGGAATCAGCCCCAGCATTTT. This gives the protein CASSLAQGLHGWNQPQHF.

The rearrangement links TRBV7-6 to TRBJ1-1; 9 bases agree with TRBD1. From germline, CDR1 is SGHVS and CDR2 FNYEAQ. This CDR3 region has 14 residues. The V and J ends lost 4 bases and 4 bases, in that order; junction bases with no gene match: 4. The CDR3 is CASSSRDRVTEAFF. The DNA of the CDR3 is TGTGCCAGCAGCTCCCGGGACAGGGTCACTGAAGCTTTCTTT.

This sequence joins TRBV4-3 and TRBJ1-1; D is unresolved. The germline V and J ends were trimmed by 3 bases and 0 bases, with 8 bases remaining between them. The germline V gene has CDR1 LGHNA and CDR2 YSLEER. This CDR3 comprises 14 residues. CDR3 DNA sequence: TGCGCCAGCAGCCAGGATTACATGAACACTGAAGCTTTCTTT. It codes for CASSQDYMNTEAFF.

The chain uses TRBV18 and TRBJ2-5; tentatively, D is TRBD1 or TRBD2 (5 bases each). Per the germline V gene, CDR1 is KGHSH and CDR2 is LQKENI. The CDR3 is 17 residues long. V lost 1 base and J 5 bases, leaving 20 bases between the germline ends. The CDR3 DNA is TGTGCCAGCTCACCACTCCCCGGGACGGGCAATGTGGAGACCCAGTACTTC. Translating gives CASSPLPGTGNVETQYF. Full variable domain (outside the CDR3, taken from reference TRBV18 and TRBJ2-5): NAGVMQNPRHLVRRRGQEARLRCSPMKGHSHVYWYRQLPEEGLKFMVYLQKENIIDESGMPKERFSAEFPKEGPSILRIQQVVRGDSAAYFCASSPLPGTGNVETQYFGPGTRLLVL.

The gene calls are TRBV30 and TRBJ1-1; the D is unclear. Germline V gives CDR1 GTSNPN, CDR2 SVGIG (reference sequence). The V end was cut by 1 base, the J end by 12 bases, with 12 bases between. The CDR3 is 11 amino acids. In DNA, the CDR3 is TGTGCCTGGAGTGACGGATACGAGACTTTCTTT. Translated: CAWSDGYETFF.

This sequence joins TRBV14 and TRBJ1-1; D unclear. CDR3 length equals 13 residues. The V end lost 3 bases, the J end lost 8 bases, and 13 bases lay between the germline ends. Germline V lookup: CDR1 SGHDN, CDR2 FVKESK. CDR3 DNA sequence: TGTGCCAGCAGCCATCCCGGAGAACGGGAAGCTTTCTTT. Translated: CASSHPGEREAFF.

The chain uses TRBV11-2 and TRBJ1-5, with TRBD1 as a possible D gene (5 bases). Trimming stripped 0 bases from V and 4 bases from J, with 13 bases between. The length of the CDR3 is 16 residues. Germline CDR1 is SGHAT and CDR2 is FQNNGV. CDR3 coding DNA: TGTGCCAGCAGCTTAGAAGGCGGGCAGGGAAATCAGCCCCAGCATTTT. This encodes CASSLEGGQGNQPQHF. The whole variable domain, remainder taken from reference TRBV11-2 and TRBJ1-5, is EAGVAQSPRYKIIEKRQSVAFWCNPISGHATLYWYQQILGQGPKLLIQFQNNGVVDDSQLPKDRFSAERLKGVDSTLKIQPAKLEDSAVYLCASSLEGGQGNQPQHFGDGTRLSIL.

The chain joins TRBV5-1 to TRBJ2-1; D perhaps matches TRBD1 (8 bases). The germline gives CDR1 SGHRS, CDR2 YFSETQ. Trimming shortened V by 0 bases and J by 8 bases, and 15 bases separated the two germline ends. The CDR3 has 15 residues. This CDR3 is CASSLDDTGGDEQFF. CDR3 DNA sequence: TGCGCCAGCAGCTTGGACGATACAGGGGGGGATGAGCAGTTCTTC.

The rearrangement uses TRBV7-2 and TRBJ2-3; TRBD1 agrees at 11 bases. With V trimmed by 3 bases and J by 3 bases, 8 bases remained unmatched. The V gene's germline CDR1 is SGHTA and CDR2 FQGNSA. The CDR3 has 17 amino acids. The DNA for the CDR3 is TGTGCCAGCAGCTTCTCTGGACAGGGGGCGAGGACAGATACGCAGTATTTT. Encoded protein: CASSFSGQGARTDTQYF.

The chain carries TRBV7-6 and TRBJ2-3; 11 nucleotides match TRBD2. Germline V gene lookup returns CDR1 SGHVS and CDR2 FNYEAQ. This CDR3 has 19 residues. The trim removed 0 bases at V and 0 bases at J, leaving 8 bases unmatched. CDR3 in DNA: TGTGCCAGCAGCTTAGCCGGGACTAGCGGACTTTCTAGCACAGATACGCAGTATTTT. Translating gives CASSLAGTSGLSSTDTQYF.

DNA for the CDR3: TGTGCCAGCAGCGGTGGGACAGGGGATAGCAATCAGCCCCAGCATTTT. Its protein product is CASSGGTGDSNQPQHF. The rearrangement joins TRBV7-3 to TRBJ1-5; 10 bases match TRBD1. Germline V gives CDR1 SGHTA, CDR2 FQGTGA. Unmatched junction bases numbered 4, after V lost 5 bases and J lost 0 bases. CDR3 length equals 16 residues.

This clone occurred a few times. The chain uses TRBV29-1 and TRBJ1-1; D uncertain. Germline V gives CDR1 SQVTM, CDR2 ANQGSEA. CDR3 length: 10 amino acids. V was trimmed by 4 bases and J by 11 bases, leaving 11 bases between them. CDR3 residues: CSVVGEKAFF. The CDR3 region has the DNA TGCAGCGTTGTGGGAGAGAAGGCTTTCTTT.

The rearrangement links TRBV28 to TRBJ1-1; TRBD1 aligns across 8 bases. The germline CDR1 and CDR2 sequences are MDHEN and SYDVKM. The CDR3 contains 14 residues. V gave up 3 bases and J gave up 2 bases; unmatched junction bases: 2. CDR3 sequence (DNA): TGTGCCAGCAGTTTCAGGGGGCATAACACTGAAGCTTTCTTT. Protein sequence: CASSFRGHNTEAFF.

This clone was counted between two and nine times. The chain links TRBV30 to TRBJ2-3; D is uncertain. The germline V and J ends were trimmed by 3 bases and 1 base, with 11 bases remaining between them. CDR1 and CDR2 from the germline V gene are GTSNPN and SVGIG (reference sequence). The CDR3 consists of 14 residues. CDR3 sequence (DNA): TGTGCCTGGAGCCCCGACGGAGGCACAGATACGCAGTATTTT. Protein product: CAWSPDGGTDTQYF.